A selection of T cell receptor beta chains follows, all from one sample in a study of CD8+CD57+ T cells in acquired aplastic anemia. MiXCR was run by TCRdb on the reads, yielding one entry per CDR3 protein. The sample has some 220,000 distinct CDR3 sequences, almost 35% seen once. The sample consisted of sorted CD4+, CD8+, or CD8+CD57+ T cells (not recorded which) from PBMCs. These TCRs come from a human donor in good health, serving as a control. Each CDR3 is given with its conserved first and last residue. Fields, in order: J gene, D gene, clone size, V gene, CDR3 protein, CDR3 DNA. D genes are given only for firm matches. Clone size appears in some rows only: once, few, many, or a class for an expanded clone.

j_call: TRBJ1-5; d_call: NA; clone_size: NA; v_call: TRBV15; cdr3_aa: CATSRGQVDQPQHF; cdr3_nt: TGTGCCACCAGCAGAGGCCAGGTGGATCAGCCCCAGCATTTT
j_call: TRBJ2-7; d_call: TRBD2; clone_size: many; v_call: TRBV5-1; cdr3_aa: CASSATLATRSYEQYF; cdr3_nt: TGCGCCAGCAGCGCGACACTAGCGACTCGCTCCTACGAGCAGTACTTC
j_call: TRBJ2-7; d_call: TRBD2; clone_size: NA; v_call: TRBV18; cdr3_aa: CASSPLLAGSTHEQYF; cdr3_nt: TGTGCCAGCTCACCACTGCTAGCGGGATCAACCCACGAGCAGTACTTC
j_call: TRBJ2-7; d_call: NA; clone_size: many; v_call: TRBV30; cdr3_aa: CAWSSAGATYEQYF; cdr3_nt: TGTGCCTGGAGTTCGGCAGGGGCGACCTACGAGCAGTACTTC
j_call: TRBJ2-1; d_call: TRBD2; clone_size: NA; v_call: TRBV12-3/TRBV12-4; cdr3_aa: CASSPGVAGYNEQFF; cdr3_nt: TGTGCCAGCAGTCCAGGAGTAGCGGGGTACAATGAGCAGTTCTTC
j_call: TRBJ1-2; d_call: TRBD1; clone_size: many; v_call: TRBV6-1; cdr3_aa: CASRDRVRGYTF; cdr3_nt: TGTGCCAGCAGGGACAGGGTGCGTGGCTACACCTTC
j_call: TRBJ2-1; d_call: NA; clone_size: many; v_call: TRBV10-2; cdr3_aa: CASRENEQFF; cdr3_nt: TGCGCCAGCAGGGAAAATGAGCAGTTCTTC
j_call: TRBJ1-2; d_call: NA; clone_size: NA; v_call: TRBV11-1; cdr3_aa: CASATGPYGYTF; cdr3_nt: TGTGCCAGCGCTACGGGCCCTTATGGCTACACCTTC
j_call: TRBJ2-5; d_call: NA; clone_size: many; v_call: TRBV4-1; cdr3_aa: CASSQAGQLETQYF; cdr3_nt: TGCGCCAGCAGCCAAGCAGGGCAGTTAGAGACCCAGTACTTC
j_call: TRBJ2-1; d_call: NA; clone_size: NA; v_call: TRBV10-2; cdr3_aa: CASSEGSSYNEQFF; cdr3_nt: TGCGCCAGCAGTGAAGGTAGCTCCTACAATGAGCAGTTCTTC
j_call: TRBJ1-1; d_call: TRBD1; clone_size: NA; v_call: TRBV18; cdr3_aa: CASSPPIYDRVTEAFF; cdr3_nt: TGTGCCAGCTCACCGCCTATCTATGACAGGGTAACTGAAGCTTTCTTT
j_call: TRBJ2-6; d_call: NA; clone_size: many; v_call: TRBV20-1; cdr3_aa: CSAIRTGANVLTF; cdr3_nt: TGCAGTGCTATTCGGACAGGGGCCAACGTCCTGACTTTC
j_call: TRBJ1-3; d_call: TRBD1; clone_size: NA; v_call: TRBV4-1; cdr3_aa: CASSLTGTGGGNTIYF; cdr3_nt: TGCGCCAGCAGCCTAACCGGGACAGGGGGCGGAAACACCATATATTTT
j_call: TRBJ2-5; d_call: NA; clone_size: many; v_call: TRBV20-1; cdr3_aa: CSARAGLGQETQYF; cdr3_nt: TGCAGTGCTAGAGCCGGTTTGGGGCAAGAGACCCAGTACTTC
j_call: TRBJ2-7; d_call: TRBD2; clone_size: NA; v_call: TRBV20-1; cdr3_aa: CSDQLGLAGGRNEQYF; cdr3_nt: TGCAGTGACCAGCTGGGACTAGCGGGAGGCAGGAACGAGCAGTACTTC
j_call: TRBJ2-4; d_call: NA; clone_size: NA; v_call: TRBV12-3/TRBV12-4; cdr3_aa: CASRKSGLNIQYF; cdr3_nt: TGTGCCAGCAGGAAATCTGGTCTGAACATTCAGTACTTC
j_call: TRBJ1-5; d_call: NA; clone_size: NA; v_call: TRBV2; cdr3_aa: CASRGVNNQPQHF; cdr3_nt: TGTGCCAGCAGGGGGGTCAATAATCAGCCCCAGCATTTT
j_call: TRBJ2-7; d_call: NA; clone_size: many; v_call: TRBV5-5; cdr3_aa: CASSLGRQPSYEQYF; cdr3_nt: TGTGCCAGCAGCTTGGGCCGCCAACCCTCCTACGAGCAGTACTTC
j_call: TRBJ2-7; d_call: TRBD2; clone_size: many; v_call: TRBV20-1; cdr3_aa: CSANGLAGGYEQYF; cdr3_nt: TGCAGTGCTAATGGGCTAGCGGGAGGGTACGAGCAGTACTTC
j_call: TRBJ2-6; d_call: NA; clone_size: NA; v_call: TRBV10-3; cdr3_aa: CAIRTEANVLTF; cdr3_nt: TGTGCCATCAGGACAGAGGCCAACGTCCTGACTTTC
j_call: TRBJ1-4; d_call: TRBD1; clone_size: many; v_call: TRBV2; cdr3_aa: CASSKDREPTTNEKLFF; cdr3_nt: TGTGCCAGCAGCAAGGACAGGGAGCCCACAACTAATGAAAAACTGTTTTTT
j_call: TRBJ1-2; d_call: NA; clone_size: many; v_call: TRBV20-1; cdr3_aa: CSAREVPSYGYTF; cdr3_nt: TGCAGTGCTAGGGAGGTACCGAGCTATGGCTACACCTTC
j_call: TRBJ1-6; d_call: NA; clone_size: many; v_call: TRBV19; cdr3_aa: CASSKQWGSPNSPLHF; cdr3_nt: TGTGCCAGTAGTAAGCAGTGGGGTTCACCAAATTCACCCCTCCACTTT
j_call: TRBJ2-7; d_call: NA; clone_size: NA; v_call: TRBV15; cdr3_aa: CATSTGAYEQYF; cdr3_nt: TGTGCCACCAGCACCGGGGCCTACGAGCAGTACTTC
j_call: TRBJ2-3; d_call: TRBD2; clone_size: many; v_call: TRBV24-1; cdr3_aa: CATSEAGGRTTQYF; cdr3_nt: TGTGCCACCAGTGAGGCGGGGGGACGAACCACGCAGTATTTT
j_call: TRBJ2-5; d_call: NA; clone_size: many; v_call: TRBV7-2; cdr3_aa: CASSLVVGEGETQYF; cdr3_nt: TGTGCCAGCAGCTTAGTTGTCGGGGAAGGGGAGACCCAGTACTTC
j_call: TRBJ2-7; d_call: NA; clone_size: few; v_call: TRBV20-1; cdr3_aa: CSASGSLNSYEQYF; cdr3_nt: TGCAGTGCCAGCGGGTCTCTAAACTCCTACGAGCAGTACTTC
j_call: TRBJ2-7; d_call: NA; clone_size: NA; v_call: TRBV4-1; cdr3_aa: CASSRQGGGTIYEQYF; cdr3_nt: TGCGCCAGCAGCCGCCAGGGGGGGGGCACAATCTACGAGCAGTACTTC
j_call: TRBJ2-2; d_call: TRBD2; clone_size: NA; v_call: TRBV9; cdr3_aa: CASSVGSSGGTGELFF; cdr3_nt: TGTGCCAGCAGCGTAGGGTCTAGCGGAGGCACCGGGGAGCTGTTTTTT
j_call: TRBJ1-1; d_call: NA; clone_size: few; v_call: TRBV4-1; cdr3_aa: CASSQPSWALNTEAFF; cdr3_nt: TGCGCCAGCAGCCAACCGTCTTGGGCCCTGAACACTGAAGCTTTCTTT
j_call: TRBJ2-3; d_call: TRBD2; clone_size: NA; v_call: TRBV5-1; cdr3_aa: CASSLEAGATDTQYF; cdr3_nt: TGCGCCAGCAGCTTGGAGGCGGGAGCCACAGATACGCAGTATTTT
j_call: TRBJ2-3; d_call: TRBD2; clone_size: NA; v_call: TRBV7-9; cdr3_aa: CASSSGLAGAFTDTQYF; cdr3_nt: TGTGCCAGCAGCTCAGGACTAGCGGGGGCCTTCACAGATACGCAGTATTTT
j_call: TRBJ1-5; d_call: TRBD1; clone_size: NA; v_call: TRBV12-3/TRBV12-4; cdr3_aa: CASSLALGRDSGDFSNQPQHF; cdr3_nt: TGTGCCAGCAGTTTAGCGTTGGGGCGGGACAGCGGGGACTTTAGCAATCAGCCCCAGCATTTT
j_call: TRBJ2-7; d_call: TRBD1; clone_size: many; v_call: TRBV20-1; cdr3_aa: CSAQNSRGPDEQYF; cdr3_nt: TGCAGTGCACAAAATAGCAGGGGGCCCGACGAGCAGTACTTC
j_call: TRBJ2-7; d_call: TRBD1; clone_size: NA; v_call: TRBV28; cdr3_aa: CASSSPRDRANSYEQCF; cdr3_nt: TGTGCCAGCAGTTCCCCCCGGGACAGGGCGAACTCCTACGAGCAGTGCTTC
j_call: TRBJ2-3; d_call: NA; clone_size: many; v_call: TRBV2; cdr3_aa: CASSSVPDTQYF; cdr3_nt: TGTGCCAGCAGCAGCGTCCCAGATACGCAGTATTTT
j_call: TRBJ2-7; d_call: TRBD1; clone_size: few; v_call: TRBV6-1; cdr3_aa: CASIKSGTGRGNEQYF; cdr3_nt: TGTGCCAGCATTAAATCCGGGACAGGGAGAGGTAACGAGCAGTACTTC
j_call: TRBJ2-3; d_call: NA; clone_size: NA; v_call: TRBV29-1; cdr3_aa: CSVEAIRTDTQYF; cdr3_nt: TGCAGCGTTGAAGCAATCCGGACAGATACGCAGTATTTT
j_call: TRBJ1-1; d_call: NA; clone_size: many; v_call: TRBV5-1; cdr3_aa: CASSSDTNTEAFF; cdr3_nt: TGCGCCAGCAGCTCTGATACGAACACTGAAGCTTTCTTT
j_call: TRBJ2-1; d_call: NA; clone_size: NA; v_call: TRBV6-1; cdr3_aa: CASTGTNDRNEQFF; cdr3_nt: TGTGCCAGCACGGGGACCAACGACCGCAATGAGCAGTTCTTC
j_call: TRBJ1-2; d_call: NA; clone_size: NA; v_call: TRBV6-1; cdr3_aa: CASRRAEANYGYTF; cdr3_nt: TGTGCCAGCCGCAGGGCCGAAGCTAACTATGGCTACACCTTC
j_call: TRBJ1-2; d_call: NA; clone_size: many; v_call: TRBV3-1; cdr3_aa: CASSQVGRYTF; cdr3_nt: TGTGCCAGCAGCCAAGTCGGCCGCTACACCTTC
j_call: TRBJ2-1; d_call: NA; clone_size: NA; v_call: TRBV2; cdr3_aa: CASSEMGSYNEQFF; cdr3_nt: TGTGCCAGCAGTGAAATGGGTTCCTACAATGAGCAGTTCTTC
j_call: TRBJ2-5; d_call: NA; clone_size: NA; v_call: TRBV29-1; cdr3_aa: CSVVVVVETQYF; cdr3_nt: TGCAGCGTTGTCGTAGTTGTCGAGACCCAGTACTTC
j_call: TRBJ2-1; d_call: NA; clone_size: NA; v_call: TRBV12-3/TRBV12-4; cdr3_aa: CASEENNEQFF; cdr3_nt: TGTGCCAGCGAGGAAAACAATGAGCAGTTCTTC
j_call: TRBJ1-2; d_call: NA; clone_size: many; v_call: TRBV29-1; cdr3_aa: CSVEGHYTF; cdr3_nt: TGCAGCGTTGAGGGTCACTACACCTTC
j_call: TRBJ2-3; d_call: NA; clone_size: many; v_call: TRBV29-1; cdr3_aa: CSVEGPYIRGRTDTQYF; cdr3_nt: TGCAGCGTTGAGGGGCCCTATATCCGGGGTCGCACAGATACGCAGTATTTT
j_call: TRBJ1-2; d_call: NA; clone_size: NA; v_call: TRBV28; cdr3_aa: CASSFRLRGYTF; cdr3_nt: TGTGCCAGCAGTTTCAGGCTGAGGGGCTACACCTTC
j_call: TRBJ2-6; d_call: NA; clone_size: many; v_call: TRBV19; cdr3_aa: CASTTGSGANVLTF; cdr3_nt: TGTGCCAGTACCACAGGCTCTGGGGCCAACGTCCTGACTTTC